The 19 T cell receptor beta chains in this list originate from one sample, sequenced in a study of CD8+ T cells in alopecia areata. Treatment denoted: oral pan-JAK inhibitor, 5-10 mg twice daily. Reverse transcription of extracted RNA yielded cDNA, which provided the sequencing template. Sequencing used immunoSEQ multiplex PCR; TCRdb keeps in-frame clones, though not all of them. Here the sample spans about 200,000 clones, about three fifths being singletons. The sequencing used CD4+ T cells sorted from blood, collected at week 4, from a patient treated with tofacitinib. The receptors were gathered from a human donor with alopecia areata.

The chain uses TRBV25-1 and TRBJ1-2, with TRBD1 as a possible D gene (6 bases). The germline V and J ends were trimmed by 4 bases and 5 bases, with 14 bases remaining between them. CDR3 length: 14 amino acids. Germline CDR1 and CDR2: MGHDK and SYGVNS. In DNA, the CDR3 is TGTGCCAGCAGTGGTACAGGGAGGGGGTATGGCTACACCTTC. It encodes CASSGTGRGYGYTF.

V and J are TRBV5-1 and TRBJ1-2; D is possibly TRBD1 (5 bases). V lost 0 bases and J 4 bases, leaving 16 bases between the germline ends. The CDR3 totals 16 residues. Germline lookup yields CDR1 SGHRS and CDR2 YFSETQ. CDR3 region: CASSLEGLGRGYGYTF. The CDR3 DNA reads as TGCGCCAGCAGCTTGGAGGGTCTGGGGCGCGGCTATGGCTACACCTTC.

The rearrangement uses TRBV10-3 and TRBJ2-7; either TRBD1 or TRBD2 may fit D (5 bases each). Trimming stripped 8 bases from V and 1 base from J, with 12 bases between. From germline, CDR1 is ENHRY and CDR2 SYGVKD. This CDR3 is built from 13 residues. The CDR3 DNA follows: TGTGCCATCCACGGGACGTCATCCTACGAGCAGTACTTC. This codes for CAIHGTSSYEQYF.

Only one count was recorded for this clone. V gene TRBV10-3 combines with J gene TRBJ1-5, with 7 bases lining up with TRBD1. With V trimmed by 6 bases and J by 6 bases, 11 bases remained unmatched. The CDR3 is 15 residues long. Germline V gene lookup returns CDR1 ENHRY and CDR2 SYGVKD. CDR3 bases: TGTGCCATCAGCGATCGACAGGGAGTCCGTCAGCCCCAGCATTTT. This translates into CAISDRQGVRQPQHF.

CDR3 DNA: TGCAGCGTGCGGTCAGCCGACGAGCAGTACTTC. Protein: CSVRSADEQYF. The chain employs TRBV29-1 and TRBJ2-7; D unresolved. V was clipped by 6 bases and J by 5 bases, with 11 bases between them. Germline V lookup: CDR1 SQVTM, CDR2 ANQGSEA. The CDR3 extends over 11 amino acids.

The J gene is TRBJ2-3, the V gene TRBV5-1; D gene uncertain. Trimming left V 1 base short and J 4 bases short, with 13 bases between. Per the germline V gene, CDR1 is SGHRS and CDR2 is YFSETQ. There are 15 residues in the CDR3. DNA of the CDR3: TGCGCCAGCAGCTTGATCCCAACTGGAGCAGATACGCAGTATTTT. This codes for CASSLIPTGADTQYF.

CDR3 DNA sequence: TGCGCCAGCAGCCAAGAGGCGGGGCTAGAGACCCAGTACTTC. This translates into CASSQEAGLETQYF. The chain is built from TRBV4-3 and TRBJ2-5; tentative D call: TRBD2 (6 bases). Looked up from germline, CDR1 is LGHNA and CDR2 is YSLEER. The V and J ends lost 0 bases and 4 bases respectively, with 9 bases between them. The CDR3 is 14 amino acids.

There are a few counts of this clone. The J gene is TRBJ1-2, the V gene TRBV6-6; a weak D match, TRBD1 (5 bases). This CDR3 spans 15 amino acids. The ends were cut back, 0 bases at V and 7 bases at J, with 15 bases in the middle. Per germline, CDR1 MNHNY and CDR2 SVGAGI (reference sequence). The CDR3 region has the DNA TGTGCCAGCAGTTACTCGAAGCCGTTTGGGGGTGGCTACACCTTC. Amino acid sequence: CASSYSKPFGGGYTF.

This rearrangement joins TRBV18 to TRBJ1-5; 9 nucleotides match TRBD1. Germline lookup yields CDR1 KGHSH and CDR2 LQKENI. The CDR3 contains 18 residues. V was clipped by 3 bases and J by 3 bases; unmatched bases: 12. This CDR3 reads CASSPRGTGPDINQPQHF. As DNA, the CDR3 is TGTGCCAGCTCACCTCGAGGGACAGGGCCAGATATCAATCAGCCCCAGCATTTT.

V usage is TRBV29-1 and J usage is TRBJ1-2; D is perhaps TRBD1 (5 bases). Germline V lookup: CDR1 SQVTM, CDR2 ANQGSEA. V was cut by 3 bases and J by 4 bases, with 6 bases left in between. The CDR3 is made up of 11 amino acids. This CDR3 is CSVDRVYGYTF. DNA of the CDR3: TGCAGCGTTGACAGGGTCTATGGCTACACCTTC.

This chain connects TRBV2 to TRBJ1-1; tentatively, D is TRBD1 (5 bases). The germline V gene has CDR1 SNHLY and CDR2 FYNNEI. The CDR3 contains 13 residues. Trimming shortened V by 6 bases and J by 4 bases, and 12 bases separated the two germline ends. CDR3 loop: CASRRGTTTEAFF. CDR3 coding DNA: TGTGCCAGCAGACGAGGGACTACCACTGAAGCTTTCTTT.

CDR3 protein: CASSYIKKGQVHSGANVLTF. CDR3 sequence (DNA): TGCGCCAGCAGCTATATAAAGAAGGGACAGGTCCACTCTGGGGCCAACGTCCTGACTTTC. The V and J genes are TRBV5-1 and TRBJ2-6; 8 bases match TRBD1. CDR3 length: 20 residues. The junction had 14 bases not matched to a gene; V was cut back by 3 bases and J by 0 bases. Germline V gene lookup returns CDR1 SGHRS and CDR2 YFSETQ.

The rearrangement uses TRBV4-2 and TRBJ1-3; 7 nucleotides agree with TRBD1. J was trimmed by 2 bases and V by 1 base; bases with no gene match: 5. The CDR3 loop spans 16 amino acids. CDR1 LGHNA and CDR2 YNFKEQ come from the germline V gene. CDR3: CASSQGAGGPGNTIYF. The CDR3 nucleotides are TGTGCCAGCAGCCAAGGTGCAGGGGGACCTGGAAACACCATATATTTT.

In the case of this clone: A read error may produce the germline difference seen at one junction end. The CDR3 coding sequence is TGTGCCAGCGGCTTCGGTACCGGGGTTGGAAATTCACCCCTCCACTTT. Protein product: CASGFGTGVGNSPLHF. This chain connects TRBV11-2 to TRBJ1-6; D is ambiguous. Germline loops: CDR1 SGHAT, CDR2 FQNNGV. The CDR3 runs 16 residues.

The V call is TRBV5-6, the J call TRBJ1-2; 7 nucleotides align to TRBD1. CDR3 length: 14 amino acids. The V and J ends lost 0 bases and 7 bases, in that order; junction bases with no gene match: 6. Germline loops: CDR1 SGHDT, CDR2 YYEEEE. The CDR3 DNA is TGTGCCAGCAGCTTGGGACACAGGGGAGGTGGCTACACCTTC. It encodes CASSLGHRGGGYTF.

The V and J genes are TRBV4-3 and TRBJ2-4; D may be TRBD1 or TRBD2 (5 bases each). V was shortened by 0 bases and J by 8 bases, with 20 bases between the two germline ends. Germline loops: CDR1 LGHNA, CDR2 YSLEER. The CDR3 extends over 17 amino acids. DNA for the CDR3: TGCGCCAGCAGCCAAGATCCTCGCGACAGCCTGGGGGACATTCAGTACTTC. It codes for CASSQDPRDSLGDIQYF.

The chain is built from TRBV5-6 and TRBJ1-2; D not certain. Trimming left V 0 bases short and J 6 bases short, with 9 bases between. Germline lookup yields CDR1 SGHDT and CDR2 YYEEEE. The CDR3 covers 13 residues. CDR3 coding DNA: TGTGCCAGCAGCTTGGTTGGCAAAAATGGCTACACCTTC. Its translation is CASSLVGKNGYTF.

This rearrangement joins TRBV29-1 to TRBJ2-1; D may be TRBD1 or TRBD2 (6 bases each). The CDR3 extends over 11 amino acids. CDR1 SQVTM and CDR2 ANQGSEA come from the germline V gene. The ends were cut back, 7 bases at V and 7 bases at J, with 11 bases in the middle. The CDR3 DNA sequence: TGCAGCGGGGGGGCTGATAATGAGCAGTTCTTC. It is translated as CSGGADNEQFF.

V and J are TRBV7-2 and TRBJ2-3, with 12 nucleotides matching TRBD2. Trimming at V came to 0 bases and at J to 4 bases, leaving 5 bases not matched to a gene. Germline assignment: CDR1 SGHTA and CDR2 FQGNSA. CDR3 length equals 17 residues. CDR3: CASSLATSGGGADTQYF. DNA of the CDR3: TGTGCCAGCAGCTTAGCGACTAGCGGGGGAGGTGCAGATACGCAGTATTTT. The entire variable domain, with the rest obtained from reference TRBV7-2 and TRBJ2-3, is as follows: GAGVSQSPSNKVTEKGKDVELRCDPISGHTALYWYRQSLGQGLEFLIYFQGNSAPDKSGLPSDRFSAERTGGSVSTLTIQRTQQEDSAVYLCASSLATSGGGADTQYFGPGTRLTVL.